The entry below describes one T cell receptor (beta chain). Its matching antigen is unknown. The CDR3 covers 13 residues. Germline V gene data show CDR1 as SGHTA and CDR2 as FQGTGA. Reprocessing the 5' RACE reads, TCRdb reports a single entry for every CDR3 protein and omits DNA. The listing contains roughly 390,000 distinct CDR3 sequences. The sample comes from a study of T cells expressing NK-cell markers. Study outcomes and limitations: The HCMV specificity of the expanded NKG2C+ T cell clones stayed unresolved.

This clonotype was sampled from a woman aged 45 to 65 in good health. Sequenced material: blood T cells: a sorted CD56 or NKG2C T cell subset, CD4+ or CD8+ T cells, or bulk PBMC T cells (not recorded which). The chain employs TRBV7-3 and TRBJ2-5; absent DNA, TCRdb's TRBD2 call cannot be checked. The CDR3 loop is CASSEFSGGTQYF.